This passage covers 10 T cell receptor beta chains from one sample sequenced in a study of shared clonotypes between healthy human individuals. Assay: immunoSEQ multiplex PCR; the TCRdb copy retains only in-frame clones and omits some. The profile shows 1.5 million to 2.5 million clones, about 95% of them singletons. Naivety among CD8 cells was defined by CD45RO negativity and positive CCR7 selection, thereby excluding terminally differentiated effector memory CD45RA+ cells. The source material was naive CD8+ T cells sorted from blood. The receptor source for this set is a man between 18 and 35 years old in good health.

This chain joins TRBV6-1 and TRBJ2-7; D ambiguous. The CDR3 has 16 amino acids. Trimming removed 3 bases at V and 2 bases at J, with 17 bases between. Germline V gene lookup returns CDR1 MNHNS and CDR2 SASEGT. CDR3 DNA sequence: TGTGCCAGCAGTGATCGGCAGCGAAGTGCCCCCTACGAGCAGTACTTC. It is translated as CASSDRQRSAPYEQYF.

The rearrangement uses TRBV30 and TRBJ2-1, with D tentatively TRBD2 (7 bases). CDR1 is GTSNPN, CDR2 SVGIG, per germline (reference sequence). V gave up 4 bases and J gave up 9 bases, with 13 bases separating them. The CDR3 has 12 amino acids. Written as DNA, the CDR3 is TGTGCCTGGACCTTAGGGGGGGGTGAGCAGTTCTTC. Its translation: CAWTLGGGEQFF. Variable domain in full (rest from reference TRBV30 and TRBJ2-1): SQTIHQWPATLVQPVGSPLSLECTVEGTSNPNLYWYRQAAGRGLQLLFYSVGIGQISSEVPQNLSASRPQDRQFILSSKKLLLSDSGFYLCAWTLGGGEQFFGPGTRLTVL.

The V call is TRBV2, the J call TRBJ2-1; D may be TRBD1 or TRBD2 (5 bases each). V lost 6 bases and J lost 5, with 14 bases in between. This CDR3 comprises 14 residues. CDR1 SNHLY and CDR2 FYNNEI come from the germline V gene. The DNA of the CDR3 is TGTGCCAGCAGCTTCTGGGGGACCAACAATGAGCAGTTCTTC. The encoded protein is CASSFWGTNNEQFF.

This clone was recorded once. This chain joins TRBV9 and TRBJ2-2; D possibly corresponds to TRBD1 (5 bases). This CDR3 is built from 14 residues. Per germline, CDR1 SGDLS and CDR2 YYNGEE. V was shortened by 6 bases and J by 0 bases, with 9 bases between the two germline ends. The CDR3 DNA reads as TGTGCCAGCATAGGACATTCGAACACCGGGGAGCTGTTTTTT. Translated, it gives CASIGHSNTGELFF.

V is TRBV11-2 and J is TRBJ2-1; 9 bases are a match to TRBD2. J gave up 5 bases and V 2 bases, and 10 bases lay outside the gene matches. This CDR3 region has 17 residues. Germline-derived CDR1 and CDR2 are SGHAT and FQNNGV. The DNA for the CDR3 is TGTGCCAGCAGCTTACCGTGGCGGGAGGGTAGGAACAATGAGCAGTTCTTC. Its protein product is CASSLPWREGRNNEQFF.

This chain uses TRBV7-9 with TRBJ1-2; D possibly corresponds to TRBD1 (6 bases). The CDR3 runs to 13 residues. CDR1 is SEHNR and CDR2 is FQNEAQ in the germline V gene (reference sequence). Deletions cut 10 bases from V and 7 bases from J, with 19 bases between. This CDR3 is CANNPTGPPGYTF. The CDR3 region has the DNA TGTGCCAACAACCCGACAGGCCCGCCTGGCTACACCTTC.

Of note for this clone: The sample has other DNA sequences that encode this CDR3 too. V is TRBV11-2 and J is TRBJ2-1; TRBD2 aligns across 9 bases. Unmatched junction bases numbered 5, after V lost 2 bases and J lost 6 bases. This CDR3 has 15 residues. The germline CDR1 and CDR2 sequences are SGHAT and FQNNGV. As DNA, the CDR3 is TGTGCCAGCAGCTTATTGGCGGGAGGGCCCAATGAGCAGTTCTTC. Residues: CASSLLAGGPNEQFF.

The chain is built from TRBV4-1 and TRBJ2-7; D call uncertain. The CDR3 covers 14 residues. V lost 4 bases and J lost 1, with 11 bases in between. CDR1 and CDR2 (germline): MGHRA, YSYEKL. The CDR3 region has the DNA TGCGCCAGCAGCCCCGAAACTCGATCCTACGAGCAGTACTTC. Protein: CASSPETRSYEQYF.

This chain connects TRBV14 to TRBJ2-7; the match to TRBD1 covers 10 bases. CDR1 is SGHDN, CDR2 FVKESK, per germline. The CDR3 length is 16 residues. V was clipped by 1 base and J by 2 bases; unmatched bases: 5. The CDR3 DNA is TGTGCCAGCAGCCAAGGGCCGGGACAGGGGCCCTACGAGCAGTACTTC. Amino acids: CASSQGPGQGPYEQYF.

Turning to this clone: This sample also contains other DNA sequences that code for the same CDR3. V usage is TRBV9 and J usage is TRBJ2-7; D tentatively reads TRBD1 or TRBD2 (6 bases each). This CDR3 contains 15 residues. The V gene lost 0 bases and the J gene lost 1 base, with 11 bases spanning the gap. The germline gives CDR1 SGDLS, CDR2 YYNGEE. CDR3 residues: CASSVEPGASYEQYF. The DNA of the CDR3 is TGTGCCAGCAGCGTAGAGCCGGGGGCTTCCTACGAGCAGTACTTC.